A single sample gave rise to the 6 T cell receptor beta chains below, sequenced in a study of blood T cell repertoires in COVID-19. Sequenced by immunoSEQ multiplex PCR; TCRdb stores in-frame clones only, minus some. Of some 98,000 clones listed, 80% to 90% are singletons. The sequencing input was peripheral blood. The receptors stem from a man between 60 and 75 years old with acute or convalescent COVID-19.

V is TRBV6-5 and J is TRBJ2-5, with TRBD1 matching 10 bases. Germline V gene sequence: CDR1 MNHEY, CDR2 SVGAGI. The CDR3 sequence is 16 residues long. V gave up 1 base and J gave up 7 bases; unmatched junction bases: 9. CDR3 sequence: CASSYYRGQGIRTQYF. CDR3 nucleotide sequence: TGTGCCAGCAGTTACTATCGGGGACAGGGGATTCGGACCCAGTACTTC.

The chain links TRBV5-4 to TRBJ1-6; no definite D call. Trimming cost V 4 bases and J 10 bases, with 18 bases left between them. Germline values: CDR1 SGHNT, CDR2 YYREEE (reference sequence). CDR3 length: 15 residues. The CDR3 DNA sequence: TGTGCCAGCAGCCCCGGGGTGGTTAGTGTATCACCCCTCCACTTT. Encoded protein: CASSPGVVSVSPLHF.

The rearrangement uses TRBV18 and TRBJ2-3; D may be TRBD2 (5 bases). Germline lookup yields CDR1 KGHSH and CDR2 LQKENI. The CDR3 covers 16 residues. V shed 3 bases and J shed 0 bases, with 13 bases lying between them. DNA of the CDR3: TGTGCCAGCTCACCGGTTGCGGGCACTAGCACAGATACGCAGTATTTT. Translated: CASSPVAGTSTDTQYF.

V gene TRBV11-2 combines with J gene TRBJ1-1, with 10 bases that match TRBD1. V dropped 1 base and J dropped 8; count of bases not matched to a gene: 4. The CDR3 is 14 amino acids. From germline, CDR1 is SGHAT and CDR2 FQNNGV. CDR3 bases: TGTGCCAGCAGCTTAGTGGGACAGGGGAAGGAAGCTTTCTTT. It encodes CASSLVGQGKEAFF.

This clone appeared a single time. J is TRBJ2-7 and V is TRBV6-1, with TRBD2 matching 8 bases. Germline CDR1 reads MNHNS; CDR2 reads SASEGT. The CDR3 runs to 17 residues. V lost 4 bases, J lost 6 bases, and 17 bases stayed unmatched. This chain's CDR3 is CASSGGLAGGLRAEQYV. CDR3 bases: TGTGCCAGCAGTGGGGGACTTGCGGGGGGCCTCCGGGCCGAGCAGTACGTC.

The chain links TRBV6-5 to TRBJ2-1; no firm D call. V was cut by 5 bases and J by 9 bases, with 11 bases left in between. The length of the CDR3 is 12 residues. In germline, CDR1 is MNHEY, CDR2 SVGAGI. CDR3 in amino acids: CASSRGSGEQFF. The CDR3, as DNA: TGTGCCAGCAGTCGAGGTTCGGGTGAGCAGTTCTTC.